This is a list of T cell receptor beta chains from one sample in a study of regulatory T cells in long-lasting Graves disease. TCRdb used MiXCR to reprocess the multiplex PCR reads, holding one entry per CDR3 protein. This repertoire shows over 400,000 distinct CDR3 sequences, around 13% found once; its top ten account for approximately 19%. Another study also made use of these data, one on T cells in Graves' hyperthyroidism and ophthalmopathy.

This specimen was peripheral blood mononuclear cells (PBMCs), taken at new diagnosis, from a patient treated with antithyroid drugs. These receptors were collected from a woman aged 45 to 65 with Graves disease. CDR3s include the opening cysteine and the closing phenylalanine or tryptophan. D genes are given only for firm matches. Clone size is given for some rows only: seen once, a few or many times, or a class if the clone is expanded.

CDR3nt	CDR3aa	d_gene	v_gene	j_gene	abundance
TGTGCCAGCGCGAGCCTCTCCCGACGGAGGATTCAGTACTTC	CASASLSRRRIQYF	-	TRBV11-1	TRBJ2-4	many
TGTGCCAGCAAAGGGGACAGAGCCTACGAGCAGTACTTC	CASKGDRAYEQYF	TRBD1	TRBV2	TRBJ2-7	many
TGCGCCAGCAGTGCTCTTAGCTCCTACAATGAGCAGTTCTTC	CASSALSSYNEQFF	-	TRBV10-2	TRBJ2-1	many
TGTGCCAGCAGCCGGGTGTGGACAGCAGGCAATCAGCCCCAGCATTTT	CASSRVWTAGNQPQHF	-	TRBV27	TRBJ1-5	many
TGTGCCAGCAGCCCTAGCGGGTTCCCCTCGAGCTCCTACAATGAGCAGTTCTTC	CASSPSGFPSSSYNEQFF	TRBD2	TRBV11-2	TRBJ2-1	many
TGTGCCAGCAGTATAACACCGACAGGGTACGAGCAGTACTTC	CASSITPTGYEQYF	TRBD1	TRBV28	TRBJ2-7	many
TGTGCCAGCAGCTTAGTGAGGGATGATTCACCCCTCCACTTT	CASSLVRDDSPLHF	-	TRBV12-3/TRBV12-4	TRBJ1-6	many
TGTGCCAGCAGTGCAACAGGCTCTGGAAACACCATATATTTT	CASSATGSGNTIYF	-	TRBV9	TRBJ1-3	many
TGTGCCTGGAGCCGAGGACAGGGGGCCACCGGGGAGCTGTTTTTT	CAWSRGQGATGELFF	TRBD1	TRBV30	TRBJ2-2	-
TGTGCCAGCAGTGAACCAGGACGGATTACTAACTATGGCTACACCTTC	CASSEPGRITNYGYTF	-	TRBV6-1	TRBJ1-2	-
TGTGCCAGCATCCTAAATGGGAACACTGAAGCTTTCTTT	CASILNGNTEAFF	-	TRBV28	TRBJ1-1	few
TGTGCCAGCAGTGGAGCTCACATTGATCAGCCCCAGCATTTT	CASSGAHIDQPQHF	-	TRBV2	TRBJ1-5	few
TGCAGCATTGCCGTGGACAGGGTCGGCTCCTACGAGCAGTACTTC	CSIAVDRVGSYEQYF	TRBD1	TRBV29-1	TRBJ2-7	many
TGCGCCAGCAGCTTGCTCCCGGGACAGAGATACGAGCAGTACTTC	CASSLLPGQRYEQYF	TRBD1	TRBV5-1	TRBJ2-7	few
TGTGCCAGCAGCCAAGATGGGGGCAGCTATGGCTACACCTTC	CASSQDGGSYGYTF	-	TRBV3-1	TRBJ1-2	many
TGTGCCAGCAGTGAAGTCCCGGGACTATACAATGAGCAGTTCTTC	CASSEVPGLYNEQFF	TRBD2	TRBV2	TRBJ2-1	many
TGCAGTGCTAGACTGGCTATTTCCACCTACGAGCAGTACTTC	CSARLAISTYEQYF	-	TRBV20-1	TRBJ2-7	few
TGTGCCAGCAGCTTGGAACAAGATAATTCACCCCTCCACTTT	CASSLEQDNSPLHF	-	TRBV5-4	TRBJ1-6	few
TGTGCCAGCAGTTTATTTGCGGGGAGGGAGCTCCCAGATACGCAGTATTTT	CASSLFAGRELPDTQYF	TRBD2	TRBV28	TRBJ2-3	many
TGTGCCAGCAGCCAAGATGGGACTAGCGGGAGTCTCGGTGAGCAGTTCTTC	CASSQDGTSGSLGEQFF	TRBD2	TRBV3-1	TRBJ2-1	-
TGCAGCGTTGCCCAGGCTGTTAATGAGCAGTTCTTC	CSVAQAVNEQFF	-	TRBV29-1	TRBJ2-1	few
TGTGCCAGCAGCTTATTGGTAGGGGGGCTAGCCAAAAACATTCAGTACTTC	CASSLLVGGLAKNIQYF	-	TRBV13	TRBJ2-4	few